These 13 T cell receptor beta chains came from one sample sequenced in a study of molecular identifiers for immune sequencing clone quantification listed by TCRdb under 2018. Library preparation was by PCR. This sample was sequenced with a NextSeq 500. The public reads were run again by TCRdb, first through fastp at Q25 and then through MiXCR, and only productive beta chains were kept. Every distinct CDR3 protein forms one entry, paired with its most common genes and DNA. A total of about 510,000 distinct CDR3 sequences appear in this sample, roughly 26% of them only once. 0.76% of the sample comes from the top ten. Sequenced: naive CD8+ T cells from blood, with Jurkat cell RNA spiked in. What this sample's cell subset or site label stands for: FACS-sorted CD8+CD4-CCR7+CD45RA+ naive T cells. The receptors stem from a human donor in good health. Some libraries in this study had Jurkat cell RNA spiked in.

This clonotype was observed many times. The chain recombines TRBV7-9 with TRBJ2-5; D is ambiguous. The CDR3 contains 13 residues. Germline CDR1 reads SEHNR; CDR2 reads FQNEAQ (reference sequence). V shed 5 bases and J shed 4 bases, with 11 bases lying between them. The CDR3 coding sequence is TGTGCCAGCAGCCCCCCCCTGAGAGAGACCCAGTACTTC. Encoded protein: CASSPPLRETQYF.

This clonotype was recorded many times. The rearrangement joins TRBV5-1 to TRBJ2-3; 7 bases match TRBD2. Germline V gene lookup returns CDR1 SGHRS and CDR2 YFSETQ. This CDR3 has 21 amino acids. J was trimmed by 0 bases and V by 1 base; bases with no gene match: 20. The chain's CDR3 is CASSLPKLSGRTSPSTDTQYF. CDR3 nucleotide sequence: TGCGCCAGCAGCTTGCCGAAACTTAGCGGGCGGACCTCCCCTAGCACAGATACGCAGTATTTT.

This clonotype was picked up a small number of times. The chain has TRBV10-3 and TRBJ2-7, with TRBD2 identical over 9 bases. CDR3 length equals 13 residues. V dropped 8 bases and J dropped 4; count of bases not matched to a gene: 6. The V gene's germline CDR1 is ENHRY and CDR2 SYGVKD. This chain's CDR3 is CAIGAGGTYEQYF. DNA of the CDR3: TGTGCCATCGGAGCGGGAGGTACTTACGAGCAGTACTTC.

In this sample, this clonotype turned up many times. The V and J genes are TRBV29-1 and TRBJ2-7; D is perhaps TRBD1 (6 bases). CDR1 and CDR2 from the germline V gene are SQVTM and ANQGSEA. The CDR3 runs 15 residues. V gave up 2 bases and J gave up 4 bases, with 18 bases separating them. The CDR3: CSVETGTGQGYEQYF. The CDR3 DNA follows: TGCAGCGTTGAAACAGGAACGGGGCAGGGGTACGAGCAGTACTTC.

The V gene is TRBV7-2, the J gene TRBJ2-7, with 7 bases aligning to TRBD2. V dropped 8 bases and J dropped 4; count of bases not matched to a gene: 14. Germline V gives CDR1 SGHTA, CDR2 FQGNSA. The length of the CDR3 is 15 residues. The CDR3 is CASSAGVSNWYEQYF. The CDR3 nucleotides are TGTGCCAGCTCGGCGGGAGTATCAAACTGGTACGAGCAGTACTTC.

The chain couples TRBV7-9 to TRBJ2-7; a possible D gene is TRBD2 (6 bases). The CDR3 spans 16 residues. V was cut by 5 bases and J by 4 bases, with 21 bases left in between. The germline V gene has CDR1 SEHNR and CDR2 FQNEAQ (reference sequence). The CDR3 region is CASSPAGRGSSYEQYF. In nucleotides, the CDR3 is TGTGCCAGCAGCCCAGCGGGCCGGGGAAGTAGTTACGAGCAGTACTTC.

This clonotype was seen repeatedly, ten times or more. The gene calls are TRBV6-1 and TRBJ1-6, with TRBD1 identical over 7 bases. V trimming: 10 bases; J trimming: 7 bases; junction bases outside the gene matches: 4. The germline CDR1 and CDR2 sequences are MNHNS and SASEGT. The CDR3 length is 12 residues. CDR3 DNA sequence: TGTGCCACCCACAGGGGAAATTCACCCCTCCACTTT. This translates into CATHRGNSPLHF.

The V and J genes are TRBV9 and TRBJ1-5; TRBD1 agrees at 8 bases. CDR1 SGDLS and CDR2 YYNGEE come from the germline V gene. The CDR3 sequence is 16 residues long. V lost 0 bases to trimming and J lost 6 bases; unmatched junction nucleotides: 8. The CDR3 loop is CASSVGPGGWSQPQHF. The CDR3 DNA follows: TGTGCCAGCAGCGTAGGTCCAGGGGGCTGGAGTCAGCCCCAGCATTTT.

The rearrangement links TRBV30 to TRBJ2-7, with D perhaps given as TRBD1 or TRBD2 (5 bases each). The CDR3 is 14 amino acids. The germline V gene encodes CDR1 GTSNPN and CDR2 SVGIG (reference sequence). Trimming removed 2 bases at V and 0 bases at J, with 11 bases between. CDR3 residues: CAWSWGRNSYEQYF. The CDR3 DNA reads as TGTGCCTGGAGTTGGGGACGGAACTCCTACGAGCAGTACTTC.

This rearrangement joins TRBV6-2 or TRBV6-3 to TRBJ2-5, with 14 bases lining up with TRBD2. The CDR3 has 18 residues. V dropped 2 bases and J dropped 1; count of bases not matched to a gene: 6. Germline V gene sequence: CDR1 MNHEY, CDR2 SVGEGT. In DNA, the CDR3 is TGTGCCAGCAGTTACAATATGGGACTAGCGGGAGTCCAAGAGACCCAGTACTTC. This encodes CASSYNMGLAGVQETQYF.

This clonotype was recorded a few times. This sequence joins TRBV14 and TRBJ2-7, with TRBD2 matching over 10 bases. Germline trimming cut 0 bases from V and 5 bases from J; bases unmatched to any gene: 4. CDR1 is SGHDN, CDR2 FVKESK, per germline. CDR3 length: 15 amino acids. CDR3: CASSQDPSGRHEQYF. CDR3 nucleotides: TGTGCCAGCAGCCAAGATCCTAGCGGGAGACACGAGCAGTACTTC.

J is TRBJ2-1 and V is TRBV7-9; 10 bases are a match to TRBD1. V shed 5 bases, J shed 10 bases, and the junction held 11 bases outside the gene matches. There are 15 residues in the CDR3. CDR1 and CDR2 from the germline V gene are SEHNR and FQNEAQ (reference sequence). The CDR3 region has the DNA TGTGCCAGCAGCCCTCGGGACAGGGGTTCGGCCGAGCAGTTCTTC. Residues: CASSPRDRGSAEQFF. Full variable domain (remainder filled in from reference TRBV7-9 and TRBJ2-1): DTGVSQNPRHKITKRGQNVTFRCDPISEHNRLYWYRQTLGQGPEFLTYFQNEAQLEKSRLLSDRFSAERPKGSFSTLEIQRTEQGDSAMYLCASSPRDRGSAEQFFGPGTRLTVL.

In this sample, this clonotype turned up a few times. This chain uses TRBV28 with TRBJ2-1; no firm D call. With 5 bases removed from V and 7 bases from J, the gap between germline ends came to 21 bases. CDR1 and CDR2 (germline): MDHEN, SYDVKM. CDR3 size: 16 residues. This CDR3 reads CASSRRSRALENEQFF. DNA of the CDR3: TGTGCCAGCAGTCGCCGATCACGCGCCCTAGAAAATGAGCAGTTCTTC.